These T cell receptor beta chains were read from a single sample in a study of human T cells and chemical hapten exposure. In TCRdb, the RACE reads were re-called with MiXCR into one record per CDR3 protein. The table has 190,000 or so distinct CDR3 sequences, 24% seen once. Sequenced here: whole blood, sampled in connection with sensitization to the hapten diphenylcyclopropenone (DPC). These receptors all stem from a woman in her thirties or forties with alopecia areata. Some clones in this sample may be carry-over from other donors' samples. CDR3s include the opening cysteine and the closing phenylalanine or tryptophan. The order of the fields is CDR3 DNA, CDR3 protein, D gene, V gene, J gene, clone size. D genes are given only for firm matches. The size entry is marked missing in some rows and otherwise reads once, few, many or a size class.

cdr3_nt: TGCGCCAGCAGCTCCGGACTAGCGGGAACCTACAATGAGCAGTTCTTC
cdr3_aa: CASSSGLAGTYNEQFF
d_call: TRBD2
v_call: TRBV5-1
j_call: TRBJ2-1
clone_size: few

cdr3_nt: TGTGCCAGCAGCCAGGATCACTGGGGCTCCTACGAGCAGTACTTC
cdr3_aa: CASSQDHWGSYEQYF
d_call: -
v_call: TRBV3-1
j_call: TRBJ2-7
clone_size: -

cdr3_nt: TGTGCCAGCAGCTTACAGGATCCCACAGATACGCAGTATTTT
cdr3_aa: CASSLQDPTDTQYF
d_call: -
v_call: TRBV5-4
j_call: TRBJ2-3
clone_size: few

cdr3_nt: TGTGCCATCAGTGGAGGGACTAGCGGGACTGCCGAGCAGTACTTC
cdr3_aa: CAISGGTSGTAEQYF
d_call: TRBD2
v_call: TRBV10-3
j_call: TRBJ2-7
clone_size: -

cdr3_nt: TGTGCCAGCAGTGCTGACAGGGCGAACACTGAAGCTTTCTTT
cdr3_aa: CASSADRANTEAFF
d_call: TRBD1
v_call: TRBV6-4
j_call: TRBJ1-1
clone_size: few

cdr3_nt: TGTTCCAGCAGCTTAACGGGGGCAGCCGCAGATACGCAGTATTTT
cdr3_aa: CSSSLTGAAADTQYF
d_call: -
v_call: TRBV7-3
j_call: TRBJ2-3
clone_size: -

cdr3_nt: TGTGCCAGCACCCTTGCTCACGGGACAGGGAGGAGAACTGAAGCTTTCTTT
cdr3_aa: CASTLAHGTGRRTEAFF
d_call: TRBD1
v_call: TRBV11-1
j_call: TRBJ1-1
clone_size: few

cdr3_nt: TGCAGTGCTCACCGACTAGCAGGGGCAAATGAGCAGTTCTTC
cdr3_aa: CSAHRLAGANEQFF
d_call: -
v_call: TRBV20-1
j_call: TRBJ2-1
clone_size: -

cdr3_nt: TGCAGCGTTGGGGGAGACATATCCTCCACCTCCTACGAGCAGTACTTC
cdr3_aa: CSVGGDISSTSYEQYF
d_call: -
v_call: TRBV29-1
j_call: TRBJ2-7
clone_size: -

cdr3_nt: TGTGCCAGCAGCTTGCCGGGAACGGACGAGCAGTACTTC
cdr3_aa: CASSLPGTDEQYF
d_call: -
v_call: TRBV7-8
j_call: TRBJ2-7
clone_size: -

cdr3_nt: TGCGCCAGCAGCCAAGATCGCGGTCAGCCCCAGCATTTT
cdr3_aa: CASSQDRGQPQHF
d_call: -
v_call: TRBV4-3
j_call: TRBJ1-5
clone_size: -

cdr3_nt: TGTGCCAGCAGGTCCGGGACAGGGAGAACCAAAGCTTTCTTT
cdr3_aa: CASRSGTGRTKAFF
d_call: TRBD1
v_call: TRBV7-9
j_call: TRBJ1-1
clone_size: -

cdr3_nt: TGTGCCAGCAGCCGGGGGCAGCAGAGCACAGATACGCAGTATTTT
cdr3_aa: CASSRGQQSTDTQYF
d_call: -
v_call: TRBV7-9
j_call: TRBJ2-3
clone_size: few

cdr3_nt: TGCAGCGTTGCAGGGGGCTTCAATCAGCCCCAGCATTTT
cdr3_aa: CSVAGGFNQPQHF
d_call: TRBD1
v_call: TRBV29-1
j_call: TRBJ1-5
clone_size: -

cdr3_nt: TGTGCCAGCAGCCCCCGGCGGGAGGGTCGAAATGAGCAGTTCTTC
cdr3_aa: CASSPRREGRNEQFF
d_call: TRBD2
v_call: TRBV9
j_call: TRBJ2-1
clone_size: -

cdr3_nt: TGTGCCAGCAGCCTACAGGCGAGGGGAACTGAAGCTTTCTTT
cdr3_aa: CASSLQARGTEAFF
d_call: -
v_call: TRBV12-3/TRBV12-4
j_call: TRBJ1-1
clone_size: few

cdr3_nt: TGCAGTGCTCTCAACCCCTCTAGGGGGAACGGGGAGCTGTTTTTT
cdr3_aa: CSALNPSRGNGELFF
d_call: -
v_call: TRBV20-1
j_call: TRBJ2-2
clone_size: few

cdr3_nt: TGTGCCATCAGTGAGGGTCGGACAGATACGCAGTATTTT
cdr3_aa: CAISEGRTDTQYF
d_call: -
v_call: TRBV10-3
j_call: TRBJ2-3
clone_size: -

cdr3_nt: TGTGCCAGCGCCCGTTTAGGAGACACTGAAGCTTTCTTT
cdr3_aa: CASARLGDTEAFF
d_call: -
v_call: TRBV7-2
j_call: TRBJ1-1
clone_size: -

cdr3_nt: TGTGCCAGTAGTATTGTGCAGGGCGGCGAAAAACTGTTTTTT
cdr3_aa: CASSIVQGGEKLFF
d_call: -
v_call: TRBV19
j_call: TRBJ1-4
clone_size: -

cdr3_nt: TGTGCCAGCAGCCAAGATCTATCGGCTCACTATGGCTACACCTTC
cdr3_aa: CASSQDLSAHYGYTF
d_call: -
v_call: TRBV3-1
j_call: TRBJ1-2
clone_size: -